This T cell receptor beta chain originates from a study of blood T cell repertoires in COVID-19. As for the study in general: Samples came from the United States, Italy and Spain, spanning acute and convalescent COVID-19. The analysed material was cDNA or gDNA that came from T cells, B-cell-depleted T cells, or PBMCs.

As originally analysed: Estimates of nucleated cell counts were drawn from the amplification of reference gene primers. The table came from immunoSEQ multiplex PCR; TCRdb's copy has only in-frame clones and leaves some out. The V and J calls and clone size were taken over from that table, and D and trimming were inferred from the DNA. Found here are approximately 130,000 clones, around 80% of them singletons; the top ten hold 5.5% to 6%. The CDR3 has 17 residues. V shed 1 base and J 1 base; nucleotides not matched to a gene: 8. CDR1 SGHRS and CDR2 YFSETQ come from the germline V gene. Material for sequencing was peripheral blood. This receptor was identified in an elderly man with active or convalescent COVID-19. This chain joins TRBV5-1 and TRBJ1-3, with TRBD1 identical over 7 bases. CDR3: CASSLWQGVASGNTIYF. The CDR3 DNA is TGCGCCAGCAGCTTGTGGCAGGGGGTCGCATCTGGAAACACCATATATTTT.